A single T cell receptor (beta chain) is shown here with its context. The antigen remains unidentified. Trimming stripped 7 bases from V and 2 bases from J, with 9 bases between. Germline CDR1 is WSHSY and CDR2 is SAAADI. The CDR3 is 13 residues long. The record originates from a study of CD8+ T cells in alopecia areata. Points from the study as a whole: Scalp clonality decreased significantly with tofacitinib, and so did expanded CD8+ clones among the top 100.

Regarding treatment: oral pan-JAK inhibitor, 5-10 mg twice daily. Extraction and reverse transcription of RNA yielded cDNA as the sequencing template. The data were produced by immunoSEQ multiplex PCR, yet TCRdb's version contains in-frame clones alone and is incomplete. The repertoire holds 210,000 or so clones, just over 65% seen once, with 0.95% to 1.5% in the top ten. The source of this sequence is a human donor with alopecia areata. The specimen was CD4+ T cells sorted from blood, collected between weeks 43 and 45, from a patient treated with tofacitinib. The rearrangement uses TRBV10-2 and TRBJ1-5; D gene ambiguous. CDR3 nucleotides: TGCGCCAGCACCGCGAACGGCAATCAGCCCCAGCATTTT. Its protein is CASTANGNQPQHF.